This is a list of T cell receptor beta chains from one sample in a study of blood T cell repertoires in COVID-19. Assay used: immunoSEQ multiplex PCR; TCRdb lists only in-frame clones, some missing. This sample has about 110,000 clones; 85% occur once, and the top ten carry about 13%. The specimen sequenced was peripheral blood. These receptors were taken from a human donor in a cohort sampled during active COVID-19. Each CDR3 is given with its conserved first and last residue. D genes are given only for firm matches. The size field is filled for only some rows; it gives once, few, many or a size class.

TRBV7-8	.	.	TRBJ2-3	CASSPPGTPRIDTDTQYF	TGTGCCAGCAGCCCCCCTGGGACTCCCCGCATCGACACAGATACGCAGTATTTT
TRBV18	TRBD1	.	TRBJ1-1	CASSPEGARTEAFF	TGTGCCAGCTCACCAGAGGGGGCGCGCACTGAAGCTTTCTTT
TRBV19	TRBD2	once	TRBJ2-1	CASSITSGGSYNEQFF	TGTGCCAGTAGTATTACTAGCGGGGGCTCCTACAATGAGCAGTTCTTC
TRBV28	.	.	TRBJ1-1	CASSLGLWEAFF	TGTGCCAGCAGTTTAGGACTCTGGGAAGCTTTCTTT
TRBV6-5	.	.	TRBJ2-4	CASSPLDSSYIQYF	TGTGCCAGCAGCCCGTTAGACTCCTCGTACATTCAGTACTTC
TRBV4-1	.	.	TRBJ1-5	CASSQPDRESQPQHF	TGCGCCAGCAGCCAACCGGACAGAGAAAGTCAGCCCCAGCATTTT
TRBV7-2	.	.	TRBJ1-1	CASSLAYSRRLNTEAFF	TGTGCCAGCAGCTTAGCGTATAGTAGGAGACTGAACACTGAAGCTTTCTTT
TRBV3-1/TRBV3-2	.	.	TRBJ2-3	CASSHIQGDTQYF	TGTGCCAGCAGCCACATCCAGGGAGATACGCAGTATTTT
TRBV29-1	TRBD2	.	TRBJ2-1	CSVDTSGATHEQFF	TGCAGCGTAGATACTAGCGGGGCAACCCATGAGCAGTTCTTC
TRBV4-3	.	.	TRBJ2-1	CASSQTEGIGGEQFF	TGCGCCAGCAGCCAAACCGAGGGTATCGGAGGTGAGCAGTTCTTC
TRBV7-3	.	once	TRBJ1-1	CASSKQVNTEAFF	TGTGCCAGCAGCAAACAGGTGAACACTGAAGCTTTCTTT
TRBV3-1/TRBV3-2	TRBD1	.	TRBJ2-7	CASSQGTGPYVYEQYF	TGTGCCAGCAGCCAAGGGACAGGGCCCTATGTGTACGAGCAGTACTTC
TRBV7-6	TRBD2	.	TRBJ2-1	CASSYGLASDEQFF	TGTGCCAGCAGCTATGGACTAGCTTCCGATGAGCAGTTCTTC
TRBV7-9	.	once	TRBJ1-1	CASRPQGPNTEAFF	TGTGCCAGCAGACCCCAGGGCCCGAACACTGAAGCTTTCTTT
TRBV29-1	TRBD1	.	TRBJ2-3	CSVERLQGADTQYF	TGCAGCGTTGAGAGGCTACAGGGGGCAGATACGCAGTATTTT
TRBV6-5	TRBD1	once	TRBJ2-7	CASSYSPGGPYEQYF	TGTGCCAGCAGTTACTCGCCAGGGGGACCCTACGAGCAGTACTTC
TRBV19	TRBD1	.	TRBJ1-5	CASNPLGQSESQPQHF	TGTGCCAGTAATCCCTTGGGACAGTCGGAGAGTCAGCCCCAGCATTTT
TRBV6-5	.	.	TRBJ1-1	CASSYAAGAGSKAFF	TGTGCCAGCAGTTACGCCGCGGGAGCGGGTTCTAAAGCTTTCTTT
TRBV28	TRBD2	.	TRBJ2-7	CASEQTLAGGFDEQYF	TGTGCCAGCGAGCAGACCCTAGCGGGGGGTTTCGACGAGCAGTACTTC
TRBV6-1	TRBD1	.	TRBJ1-5	CASSATGGYPYQPQHF	TGTGCCAGCAGTGCCACAGGGGGATACCCTTATCAGCCCCAGCATTTT
TRBV7-2	.	.	TRBJ2-7	CASSLVPGPYEQYF	TGTGCCAGCAGCTTAGTGCCAGGGCCCTACGAGCAGTACTTC